What follows are 9 T cell receptor beta chains derived from one specimen sequenced in a study of blood T cell repertoires in COVID-19. Produced via immunoSEQ multiplex PCR; TCRdb's table is partial and in-frame only. The sample yields 80,000 to 100,000 clones, 78% seen once. The sample taken for sequencing was peripheral blood. The receptors were sampled from a human donor in a cohort sampled during active COVID-19.

This clone was seen once. The gene calls are TRBV6-5 and TRBJ1-1; 7 bases line up with TRBD1. There are 14 residues in the CDR3. CDR1 is MNHEY, CDR2 SVGAGI, per germline. Trimming took 5 bases from V and 6 from J; bases not matched to a gene: 9. The CDR3 sequence is CASSPRSTGAEAFF. DNA of the CDR3: TGTGCCAGCAGTCCTAGAAGCACAGGGGCTGAAGCTTTCTTT.

The gene calls are TRBV5-8 and TRBJ2-3, with D possibly TRBD2 on 6 matching bases. The V and J ends lost 2 bases and 0 bases respectively, with 16 bases between them. CDR3 size: 17 residues. Germline V gene sequence: CDR1 SGHTS, CDR2 YDEGEE. Here the CDR3 DNA reads TGTGCCAGCAGCTTCGCGGGGACGATACCTAGCACAGATACGCAGTATTTT. Translating gives CASSFAGTIPSTDTQYF.

The chain is built from TRBV7-9 and TRBJ2-5, with TRBD2 matching 11 bases. Germline lookup yields CDR1 SEHNR and CDR2 FQNEAQ (reference sequence). The CDR3 runs to 15 residues. J lost 6 bases, V lost 4 bases, and 7 bases had no gene match. As DNA, the CDR3 is TGTGCCAGCAGCTCGACTAGCGGGGTGGGAAAGACCCAGTACTTC. Amino acid sequence: CASSSTSGVGKTQYF.

The CDR3 DNA sequence: TGTGCCAGCAGCGATTCTAGCGGGGACATTAATGAGCAGTTCTTC. Its protein product is CASSDSSGDINEQFF. The chain is built from TRBV9 and TRBJ2-1, with 9 bases matching TRBD2. V lost 3 bases to trimming and J lost 7 bases; unmatched junction nucleotides: 8. The germline gives CDR1 SGDLS, CDR2 YYNGEE. This CDR3 has 15 amino acids.

The chain links TRBV6-2 or TRBV6-3 to TRBJ2-3, with D perhaps TRBD2 (6 bases). With 4 bases removed from V and 3 bases from J, the gap between germline ends came to 17 bases. In germline, CDR1 is MNHEY, CDR2 SVGEGT. This CDR3 contains 16 residues. Here the CDR3 reads CASSSGTGRRTDTQYF. The CDR3 bases are TGTGCCAGCAGTTCGGGAACGGGGAGGAGGACAGATACGCAGTATTTT.

J is TRBJ2-1 and V is TRBV6-2 or TRBV6-3; D is perhaps TRBD2 (6 bases). CDR1 and CDR2 from the germline V gene are MNHEY and SVGEGT. Trimming stripped 6 bases from V and 7 bases from J, with 16 bases between. This CDR3 is 14 amino acids long. The CDR3 region is CASSRWREGNEQFF. CDR3 nucleotides: TGTGCCAGCAGCCGTTGGCGGGAAGGAAATGAGCAGTTCTTC.

The DNA of the CDR3 is TGTGCCAGCAGCTTACAGGGGGTTAGTTACTATGGCTACACCTTC. The encoded protein is CASSLQGVSYYGYTF. The V and J genes are TRBV7-8 and TRBJ1-2; 7 nucleotides match TRBD1. The length of the CDR3 is 15 residues. V shed 2 bases, J shed 3 bases, and the junction held 6 bases outside the gene matches. CDR1 and CDR2 from the germline V gene are SGHVS and FQNEAQ.

The chain is built from TRBV4-1 and TRBJ2-7; D gene uncertain. The CDR3 is 16 residues long. In germline, CDR1 is MGHRA, CDR2 YSYEKL. V was shortened by 1 base and J by 0 bases, with 13 bases between the two germline ends. Written as DNA, the CDR3 is TGCGCCAGCAGCCAAGGTTTCGGCGGAGACTCCTACGAGCAGTACTTC. It yields the protein CASSQGFGGDSYEQYF.

V usage is TRBV19 and J usage is TRBJ1-2, with TRBD1 identical over 8 bases. Trimming cost V 5 bases and J 5 bases; bases outside gene matches: 10. Germline CDR1 is LNHDA and CDR2 is SQIVND (reference sequence). The CDR3 totals 15 residues. The CDR3 sequence is CASSPDRAESYGYTF. As DNA, the CDR3 is TGTGCCAGTAGTCCGGACAGGGCGGAATCTTATGGCTACACCTTC.